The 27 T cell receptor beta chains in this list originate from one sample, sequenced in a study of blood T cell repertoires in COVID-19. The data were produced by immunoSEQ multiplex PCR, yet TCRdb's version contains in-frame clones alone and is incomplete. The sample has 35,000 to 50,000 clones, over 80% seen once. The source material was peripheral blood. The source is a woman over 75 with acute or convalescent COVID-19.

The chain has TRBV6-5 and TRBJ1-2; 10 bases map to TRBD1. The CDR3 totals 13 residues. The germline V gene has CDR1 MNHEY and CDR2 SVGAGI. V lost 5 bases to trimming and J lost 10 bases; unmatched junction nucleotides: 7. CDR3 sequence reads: CASSTRDRGLYTF. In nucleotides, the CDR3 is TGTGCCAGCAGTACCCGGGACAGGGGCCTCTACACCTTC.

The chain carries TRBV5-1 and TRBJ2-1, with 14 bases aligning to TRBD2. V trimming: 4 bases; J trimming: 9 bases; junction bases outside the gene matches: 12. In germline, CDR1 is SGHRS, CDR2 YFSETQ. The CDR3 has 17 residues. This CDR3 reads CASSPPGGGLAGVEQFF. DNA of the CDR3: TGCGCCAGCAGCCCCCCGGGCGGGGGACTAGCGGGGGTTGAGCAGTTCTTC.

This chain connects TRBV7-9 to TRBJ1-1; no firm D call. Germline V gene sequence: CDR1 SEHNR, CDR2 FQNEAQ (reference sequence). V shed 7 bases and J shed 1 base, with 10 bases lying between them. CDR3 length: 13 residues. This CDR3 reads CASNLEENTEAFF. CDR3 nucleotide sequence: TGTGCCAGCAATCTGGAGGAGAACACTGAAGCTTTCTTT.

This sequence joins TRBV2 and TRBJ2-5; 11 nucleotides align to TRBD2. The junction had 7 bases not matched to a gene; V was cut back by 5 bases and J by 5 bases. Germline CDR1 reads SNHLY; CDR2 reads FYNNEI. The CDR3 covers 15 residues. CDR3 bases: TGTGCCAGCAGTCGTAGCGGGGGGGCCGAGGAGACCCAGTACTTC. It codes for CASSRSGGAEETQYF.

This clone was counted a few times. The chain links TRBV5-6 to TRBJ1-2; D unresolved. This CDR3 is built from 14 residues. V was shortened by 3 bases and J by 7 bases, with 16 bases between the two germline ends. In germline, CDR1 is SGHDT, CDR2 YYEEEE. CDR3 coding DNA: TGTGCCAGCAGCTCGGAGCGGGGATTGGGTGGCTACACCTTC. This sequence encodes CASSSERGLGGYTF.

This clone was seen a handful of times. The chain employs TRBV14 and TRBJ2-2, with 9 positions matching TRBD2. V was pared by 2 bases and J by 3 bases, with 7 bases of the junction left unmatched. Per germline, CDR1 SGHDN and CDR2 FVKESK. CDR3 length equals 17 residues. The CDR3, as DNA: TGTGCCAGCAGCCAACTACTAGCGGGTCCGGACACCGGGGAGCTGTTTTTT. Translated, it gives CASSQLLAGPDTGELFF.

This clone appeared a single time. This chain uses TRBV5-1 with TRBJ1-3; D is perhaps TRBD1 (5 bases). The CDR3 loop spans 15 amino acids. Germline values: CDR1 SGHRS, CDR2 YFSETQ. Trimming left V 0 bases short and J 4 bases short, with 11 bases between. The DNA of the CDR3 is TGCGCCAGCAGCTTGGTAGGGGCGGAAGGAAACACCATATATTTT. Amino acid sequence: CASSLVGAEGNTIYF.

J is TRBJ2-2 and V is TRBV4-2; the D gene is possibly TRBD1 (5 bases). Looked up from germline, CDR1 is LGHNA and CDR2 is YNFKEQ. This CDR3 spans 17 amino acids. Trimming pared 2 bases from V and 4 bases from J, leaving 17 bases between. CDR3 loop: CASSQPRQTRGTGELFF. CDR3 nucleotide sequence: TGTGCCAGCAGCCAACCCAGACAGACCCGAGGCACCGGGGAGCTGTTTTTT.

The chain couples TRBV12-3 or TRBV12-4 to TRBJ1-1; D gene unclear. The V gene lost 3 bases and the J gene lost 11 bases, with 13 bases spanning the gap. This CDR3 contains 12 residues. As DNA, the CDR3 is TGTGCCAGCAGTTTGGAGCGGAGAGATGCTTTCTTT. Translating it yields CASSLERRDAFF.

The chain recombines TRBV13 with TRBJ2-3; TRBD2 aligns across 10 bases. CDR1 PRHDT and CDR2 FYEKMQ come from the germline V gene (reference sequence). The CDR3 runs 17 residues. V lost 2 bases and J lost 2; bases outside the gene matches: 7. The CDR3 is CASSLSPAGGPTDTQYF. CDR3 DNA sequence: TGTGCCAGCAGCTTATCCCCAGCGGGGGGGCCCACAGATACGCAGTATTTT. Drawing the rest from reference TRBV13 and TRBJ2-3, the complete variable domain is AAGVIQSPRHLIKEKRETATLKCYPIPRHDTVYWYQQGPGQDPQFLISFYEKMQSDKGSIPDRFSAQQFSDYHSELNMSSLELGDSALYFCASSLSPAGGPTDTQYFGPGTRLTVL.

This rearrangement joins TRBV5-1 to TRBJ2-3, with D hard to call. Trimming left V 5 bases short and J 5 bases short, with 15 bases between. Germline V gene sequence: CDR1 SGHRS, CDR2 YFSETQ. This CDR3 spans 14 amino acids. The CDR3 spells CASSKVANGDTQYF. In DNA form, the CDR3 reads TGCGCCAGCAGTAAGGTAGCAAATGGAGATACGCAGTATTTT.

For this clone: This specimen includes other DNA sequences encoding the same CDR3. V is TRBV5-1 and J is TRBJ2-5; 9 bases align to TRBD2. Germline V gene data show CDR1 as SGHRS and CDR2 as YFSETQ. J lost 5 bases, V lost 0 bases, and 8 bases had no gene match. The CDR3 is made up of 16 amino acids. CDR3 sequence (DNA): TGCGCCAGCAGCTTGGGGCGCGGGGGGGCAATGGAGACCCAGTACTTC. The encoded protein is CASSLGRGGAMETQYF.

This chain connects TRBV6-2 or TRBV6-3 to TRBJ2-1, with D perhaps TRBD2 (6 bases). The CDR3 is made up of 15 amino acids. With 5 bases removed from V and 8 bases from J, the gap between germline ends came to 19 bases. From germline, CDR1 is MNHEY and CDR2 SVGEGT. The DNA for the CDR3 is TGTGCCAGCAGTCCCCGGGACTTCACTGGCGATGAGCAGTTCTTC. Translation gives CASSPRDFTGDEQFF.

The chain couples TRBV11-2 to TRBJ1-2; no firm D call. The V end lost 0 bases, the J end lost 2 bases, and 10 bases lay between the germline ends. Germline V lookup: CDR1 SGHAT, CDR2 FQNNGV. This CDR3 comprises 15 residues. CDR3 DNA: TGTGCCAGCAGCTTAGATCGTATAGCAAACTATGGCTACACCTTC. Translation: CASSLDRIANYGYTF.

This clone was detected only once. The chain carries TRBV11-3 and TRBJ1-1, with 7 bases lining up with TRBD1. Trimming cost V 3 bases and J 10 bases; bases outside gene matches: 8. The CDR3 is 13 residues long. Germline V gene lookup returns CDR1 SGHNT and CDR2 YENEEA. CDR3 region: CASSLGQSLRAFF. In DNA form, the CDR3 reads TGTGCCAGCAGCTTGGGACAGTCCTTAAGAGCTTTCTTT.

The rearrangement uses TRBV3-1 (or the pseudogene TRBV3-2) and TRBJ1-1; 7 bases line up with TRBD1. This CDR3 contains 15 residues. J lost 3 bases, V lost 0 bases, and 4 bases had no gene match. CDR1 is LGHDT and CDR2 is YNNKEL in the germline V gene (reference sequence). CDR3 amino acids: CASSQEPGGYTEAFF. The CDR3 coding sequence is TGTGCCAGCAGCCAAGAGCCAGGGGGATACACTGAAGCTTTCTTT.

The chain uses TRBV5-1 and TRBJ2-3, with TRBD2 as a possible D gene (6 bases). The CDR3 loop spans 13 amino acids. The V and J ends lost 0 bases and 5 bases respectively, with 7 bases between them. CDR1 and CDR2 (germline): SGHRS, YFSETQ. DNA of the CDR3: TGCGCCAGCAGCTTGGGGCGGGGAGATACGCAGTATTTT. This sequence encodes CASSLGRGDTQYF.

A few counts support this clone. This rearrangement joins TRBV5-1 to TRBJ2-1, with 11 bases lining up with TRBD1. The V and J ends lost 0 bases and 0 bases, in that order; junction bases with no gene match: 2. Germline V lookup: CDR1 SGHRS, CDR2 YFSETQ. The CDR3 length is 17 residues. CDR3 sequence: CASSLGTGGSSYNEQFF. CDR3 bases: TGCGCCAGCAGCTTGGGGACAGGGGGCAGCTCCTACAATGAGCAGTTCTTC.

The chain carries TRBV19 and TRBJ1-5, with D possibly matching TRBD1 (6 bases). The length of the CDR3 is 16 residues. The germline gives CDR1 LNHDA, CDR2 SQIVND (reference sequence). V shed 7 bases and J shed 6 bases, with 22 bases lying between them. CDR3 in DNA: TGTGCCAGTACTCACCCCAGGAGGGAGGGGGGTCAGCCCCAGCATTTT. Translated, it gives CASTHPRREGGQPQHF.

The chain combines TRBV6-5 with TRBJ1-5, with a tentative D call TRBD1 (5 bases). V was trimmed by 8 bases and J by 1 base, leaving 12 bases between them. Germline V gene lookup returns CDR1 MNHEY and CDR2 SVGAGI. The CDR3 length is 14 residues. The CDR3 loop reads CASPLQDSNQPQHF. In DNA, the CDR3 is TGTGCCAGCCCCTTACAGGACAGCAATCAGCCCCAGCATTTT.

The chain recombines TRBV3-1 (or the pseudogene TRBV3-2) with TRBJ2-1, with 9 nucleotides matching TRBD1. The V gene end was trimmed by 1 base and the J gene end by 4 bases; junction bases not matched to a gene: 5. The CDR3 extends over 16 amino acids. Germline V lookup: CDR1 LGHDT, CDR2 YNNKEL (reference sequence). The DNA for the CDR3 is TGTGCCAGCAGCCAAGTTTCTGGGACAGGGTACAATGAGCAGTTCTTC. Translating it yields CASSQVSGTGYNEQFF.

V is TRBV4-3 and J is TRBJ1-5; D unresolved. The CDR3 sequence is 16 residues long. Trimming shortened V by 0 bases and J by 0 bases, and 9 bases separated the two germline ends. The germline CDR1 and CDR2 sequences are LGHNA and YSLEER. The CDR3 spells CASSQDWGDSNQPQHF. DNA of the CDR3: TGCGCCAGCAGCCAAGATTGGGGAGATAGCAATCAGCCCCAGCATTTT.

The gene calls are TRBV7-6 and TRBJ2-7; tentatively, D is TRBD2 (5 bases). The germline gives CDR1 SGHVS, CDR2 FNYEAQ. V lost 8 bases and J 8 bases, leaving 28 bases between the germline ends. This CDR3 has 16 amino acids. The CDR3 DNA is TGTGCCAGCGGCCCGGGTGAGGGAACCGAATGGGAGCAGCAGTACTTC. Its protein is CASGPGEGTEWEQQYF.

CDR3 protein: CSVPGANEKLFF. In nucleotides, the CDR3 is TGCAGCGTTCCCGGGGCTAATGAAAAACTGTTTTTT. This chain joins TRBV29-1 and TRBJ1-4; D is uncertain. CDR3 length: 12 amino acids. The V end was cut by 5 bases, the J end by 3 bases, with 7 bases between. Looked up from germline, CDR1 is SQVTM and CDR2 is ANQGSEA.

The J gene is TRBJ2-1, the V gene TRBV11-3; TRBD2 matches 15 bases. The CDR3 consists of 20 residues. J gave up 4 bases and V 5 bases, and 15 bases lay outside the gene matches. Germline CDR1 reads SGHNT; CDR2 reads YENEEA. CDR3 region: CASSQGTSGGPRRGYNEQFF. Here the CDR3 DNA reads TGTGCCAGCAGCCAAGGGACTAGCGGGGGGCCAAGACGGGGATACAATGAGCAGTTCTTC.

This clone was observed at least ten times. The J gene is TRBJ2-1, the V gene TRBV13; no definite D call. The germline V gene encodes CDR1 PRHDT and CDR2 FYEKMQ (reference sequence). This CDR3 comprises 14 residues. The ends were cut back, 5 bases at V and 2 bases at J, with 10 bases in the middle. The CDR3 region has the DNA TGTGCCAGCAGCCCCGCAGGAACCTACAATGAGCAGTTCTTC. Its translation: CASSPAGTYNEQFF.

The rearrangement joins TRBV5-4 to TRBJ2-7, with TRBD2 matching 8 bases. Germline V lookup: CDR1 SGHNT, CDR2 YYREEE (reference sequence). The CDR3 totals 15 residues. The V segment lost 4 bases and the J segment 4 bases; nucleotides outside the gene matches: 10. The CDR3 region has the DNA TGTGCCAGCAGCCCCGCCGGGGGGGCCTGGTACGAGCAGTACTTC. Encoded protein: CASSPAGGAWYEQYF.